This is a list of T cell receptor beta chains from one sample in a study of T cell changes during pregnancy in multiple sclerosis. Clones were read by immunoSEQ multiplex PCR, and TCRdb kept only the in-frame ones, dropping some. The sample has just under 80,000 clones; roughly 93% are singletons. Sequencing used peripheral blood, obtained in the first trimester of pregnancy. These receptors were obtained from a female donor with multiple sclerosis, enrolled in a pregnancy study. The CDR3 runs from the conserved cysteine through the conserved F or W. D genes are given only for firm matches. Clone size is given for some rows only: seen once, a few or many times, or a class if the clone is expanded.

size	V	J	D	CDR3	DNA
NA	TRBV5-1	TRBJ1-2	NA	CASSPQWGVDGYTF	TGCGCCAGCAGCCCACAGTGGGGGGTGGATGGCTACACCTTC
few	TRBV6-6	TRBJ1-2	NA	CASSAGDGYTF	TGTGCCAGCAGTGCGGGGGATGGCTACACCTTC
once	TRBV5-1	TRBJ2-7	NA	CASSFGSRKSEQYF	TGCGCCAGCAGCTTCGGGAGTAGAAAAAGCGAGCAGTACTTC
NA	TRBV18	TRBJ1-1	TRBD1	CASSPGTGGFDTEAFF	TGTGCCAGCTCACCCGGGACAGGGGGTTTCGATACTGAAGCTTTCTTT
once	TRBV6-5	TRBJ2-1	TRBD2	CASSYSISGGGNEQFF	TGTGCCAGCAGTTACTCGATATCGGGGGGAGGCAATGAGCAGTTCTTC
NA	TRBV5-1	TRBJ2-3	TRBD2	CASSLGTSGKDTQYF	TGCGCCAGCAGCCTCGGGACTAGCGGAAAAGATACGCAGTATTTT
NA	TRBV28	TRBJ2-7	TRBD1	CASSLAGRGYEQYF	TGTGCCAGCAGTTTAGCGGGCAGGGGGTACGAGCAGTACTTC
NA	TRBV10-2	TRBJ1-2	NA	CATLPVGGLGYTF	TGCGCCACCCTGCCCGTAGGCGGGCTCGGCTACACCTTC
NA	TRBV11-2	TRBJ1-1	TRBD1	CASSRQGARNTEAFF	TGTGCCAGCAGTAGACAGGGGGCAAGGAACACTGAAGCTTTCTTT
NA	TRBV5-1	TRBJ1-1	NA	CASSLSVNTEAFF	TGCGCCAGCAGCTTGTCAGTGAACACTGAAGCTTTCTTT
NA	TRBV25-1	TRBJ2-7	TRBD2	CASSPQNRGAYEQYF	TGTGCCAGCAGTCCTCAGAACCGGGGGGCCTACGAGCAGTACTTC
NA	TRBV6-5	TRBJ2-7	TRBD2	CASSWTSGTYEQYF	TGTGCCAGCAGTTGGACTAGCGGGACCTACGAGCAGTACTTC
NA	TRBV27	TRBJ2-3	TRBD1	CASSLSAGTGARTDTQYF	TGTGCCAGCAGTTTATCGGCCGGGACAGGGGCCCGCACAGATACGCAGTATTTT
NA	TRBV5-1	TRBJ1-2	TRBD1	CASSSGGQGAYGYTF	TGCGCCAGCAGCTCCGGGGGACAGGGGGCCTATGGCTACACCTTC
NA	TRBV14	TRBJ2-1	NA	CASSQRTGSYNEQFF	TGTGCCAGCAGCCAACGAACGGGCTCCTACAATGAGCAGTTCTTC
NA	TRBV27	TRBJ2-3	NA	CASSLTGEKRGDTQYF	TGTGCCAGCAGTCTCACAGGCGAAAAGCGTGGAGATACGCAGTATTTT
NA	TRBV6-6	TRBJ1-2	NA	CASSYSGSGLAYGYTF	TGTGCCAGCAGTTACTCGGGATCAGGGTTAGCCTATGGCTACACCTTC
once	TRBV30	TRBJ2-2	NA	CAWIGGGTYAGELFF	TGTGCCTGGATAGGGGGCGGGACCTATGCCGGGGAGCTGTTTTTT
NA	TRBV4-3	TRBJ2-2	TRBD2	CASSQDQVAGALGELFF	TGCGCCAGCAGCCAAGATCAGGTAGCGGGAGCCCTCGGGGAGCTGTTTTTT
NA	TRBV27	TRBJ2-6	NA	CASSLKSASGANVLTF	TGTGCCAGCAGTTTAAAAAGCGCCTCTGGGGCCAACGTCCTGACTTTC
NA	TRBV7-3	TRBJ2-2	NA	CASSFLGTGELFF	TGTGCCAGCAGCTTCCTAGGCACCGGGGAGCTGTTTTTT
NA	TRBV4-1	TRBJ2-7	TRBD2	CASSPGTSGGFEQYF	TGCGCCAGCAGCCCCGGGACTAGCGGGGGGTTCGAGCAGTACTTC
NA	TRBV7-2	TRBJ2-7	TRBD2	CASSSSGLASYEQYF	TGTGCCAGCAGCTCCTCGGGACTAGCCTCCTACGAGCAGTACTTC
NA	TRBV5-4	TRBJ2-7	NA	CASSLAAGPLGLQYF	TGTGCCAGCAGCTTGGCGGCGGGACCTCTTGGGTTGCAGTACTTC
NA	TRBV27	TRBJ2-2	TRBD1	CASAAPGTGITGELFF	TGTGCCAGCGCAGCACCCGGGACAGGGATCACCGGGGAGCTGTTTTTT
once	TRBV28	TRBJ1-5	NA	CASKDSQGVAPQHF	TGTGCCAGCAAAGATTCACAGGGCGTGGCGCCCCAGCATTTT
NA	TRBV4-2	TRBJ2-3	NA	CASSQDLTDTQYF	TGTGCCAGCAGCCAAGATCTCACAGATACGCAGTATTTT
NA	TRBV7-2	TRBJ1-2	TRBD1	CASSLRGQGAQGYTF	TGTGCCAGCAGCTTACGGGGACAGGGGGCGCAAGGCTACACCTTC
NA	TRBV11-3	TRBJ2-7	NA	CASSPQGSYEQYF	TGTGCCAGCAGCCCGCAGGGATCCTACGAGCAGTACTTC
NA	TRBV19	TRBJ1-5	NA	CASSISNQPQHF	TGTGCCAGTAGTATCTCTAATCAGCCCCAGCATTTT
NA	TRBV7-9	TRBJ2-7	TRBD2	CASSTGGRYEQYF	TGTGCCAGTTCAACGGGGGGAAGGTACGAGCAGTACTTC
once	TRBV5-5	TRBJ2-7	NA	CASSLWKPGSSYEQYF	TGTGCCAGCAGCCTCTGGAAGCCAGGAAGCTCCTACGAGCAGTACTTC
NA	TRBV5-1	TRBJ2-5	NA	CASSSGTDQETQYF	TGCGCCAGCAGTAGCGGGACAGACCAAGAGACCCAGTACTTC
NA	TRBV15	TRBJ1-5	NA	CATSFQGQPQHF	TGTGCCACCAGTTTCCAGGGGCAGCCCCAGCATTTT
NA	TRBV2	TRBJ1-5	NA	CASTEERAQPQHF	TGTGCCAGCACGGAGGAGAGGGCGCAGCCCCAGCATTTT
NA	TRBV6-4	TRBJ2-2	NA	CASSEVNGDTGELFF	TGTGCCAGCAGTGAGGTGAACGGAGACACCGGGGAGCTGTTTTTT
NA	TRBV19	TRBJ2-5	TRBD2	CASSPRTSGGGTQYF	TGTGCCAGTAGTCCCCGGACTAGCGGAGGGGGGACCCAGTACTTC
NA	TRBV6-5	TRBJ1-2	NA	CASSLGPFGANYGYTF	TGTGCCAGCAGTTTGGGTCCCTTCGGGGCTAACTATGGCTACACCTTC
NA	TRBV5-1	TRBJ2-1	TRBD1	CASGARGTGGNEQFF	TGCGCCAGCGGGGCCCGGGGGACAGGCGGTAATGAGCAGTTCTTC
NA	TRBV5-1	TRBJ1-1	NA	CASRPADNTEAFF	TGCGCCAGCAGACCAGCGGATAACACTGAAGCTTTCTTT
NA	TRBV2	TRBJ1-5	NA	CASSGDRLNEPQHF	TGTGCCAGCAGTGGAGACCGACTCAATGAACCCCAGCATTTT
once	TRBV9	TRBJ2-5	NA	CASSVGPNGGETQYF	TGTGCCAGCAGCGTAGGACCGAACGGCGGAGAGACCCAGTACTTC
NA	TRBV6-5	TRBJ2-7	TRBD1	CASSSMASGQGIEQYF	TGTGCCAGCAGTTCTATGGCCTCGGGACAGGGGATCGAGCAGTACTTC
NA	TRBV19	TRBJ2-7	TRBD1	CASSFRDSSYEQYF	TGTGCCAGTAGTTTCCGGGACAGTTCCTACGAGCAGTACTTC
NA	TRBV30	TRBJ2-5	TRBD2	CAWSNPGLAEETQYF	TGTGCCTGGAGTAATCCGGGACTAGCCGAAGAGACCCAGTACTTC
NA	TRBV28	TRBJ1-2	TRBD1	CASTTPVSGGGYTF	TGTGCCAGCACCACTCCCGTATCAGGGGGTGGCTACACCTTC
NA	TRBV21-1	TRBJ2-7	NA	CAILALAGGWQYF	TGTGCCATCCTGGCGCTAGCGGGGGGATGGCAGTACTTC